Listed below are T cell receptor beta chains from one sample, sequenced in a study of early T cells in non-severe SARS-CoV-2 infection. TCRdb called the 5' RACE reads again in MiXCR, with one record for every CDR3 protein. The sample shows about 77,000 distinct CDR3 sequences, more than 9% of them seen only once. Specimen: whole blood. The receptors shown here come from an adult who was a healthcare worker with PCR-confirmed SARS-CoV-2 infection or an uninfected control (not recorded which). CDR3s include the opening cysteine and the closing phenylalanine or tryptophan. Fields, in order: J gene, D gene, clone size, V gene, CDR3 DNA, CDR3 protein. A D gene is named only where the DNA matches it firmly. Clone size is given for some rows only: seen once, a few or many times, or a class if the clone is expanded.

>TRBJ2-7|TRBD1|many|TRBV10-3
TGTGCCATCACCCGGGACAGGGACTCCTACGAGCAGTACTTC
CAITRDRDSYEQYF
>TRBJ2-2|TRBD2|.|TRBV2
TGTGCCAGCAGTAACCTGGGACTAGCGGGAGGAGCGACCGGGGAGCTGTTTTTT
CASSNLGLAGGATGELFF
>TRBJ2-3|TRBD1|medium-sized|TRBV7-2
TGTGCCAGCAGCTTGGACAGGCCATTGCTCGATACGCAGTATTTT
CASSLDRPLLDTQYF
>TRBJ2-7|.|few|TRBV6-1
TGTGCCAGCATTCAGGGGTCCTACGAGCAGTACTTC
CASIQGSYEQYF
>TRBJ2-2|.|.|TRBV4-1
TGCGCCAGCAGCCAAGCCCTAAATACCGGGGAGCTGTTTTTT
CASSQALNTGELFF
>TRBJ2-2|.|.|TRBV5-1
TGCGCCAGCAGCTTGGCGGGGATTAACACCGGGGAGCTGTTTTTT
CASSLAGINTGELFF
>TRBJ2-7|.|.|TRBV3-1
TGTGCCAGCAGCCAAGATTCCACCCACGAGCAGTACTTC
CASSQDSTHEQYF
>TRBJ2-3|TRBD1|many|TRBV27
TGTGCCAGCAGTCCCAGGGGGCAGGGTACGCAGTATTTT
CASSPRGQGTQYF
>TRBJ2-1|TRBD2|many|TRBV3-1
TGTGCCAGCAGTTTCACTACCGGGACTAGCGGGAGTAATGAGCAGTTCTTC
CASSFTTGTSGSNEQFF
>TRBJ2-3|TRBD2|many|TRBV7-6
TGTGCCAGCAGCTTAGCGGTAGCGGGACGAGATACGCAGTATTTT
CASSLAVAGRDTQYF
>TRBJ1-1|TRBD1|many|TRBV11-2
TGTGCCAGCAGCAGGACAGGGAACACTGAAGCTTTCTTT
CASSRTGNTEAFF
>TRBJ2-1|TRBD2|few|TRBV7-2
TGTGCCAGCAGCTTAGCCCGGACTAGCGGCTCCTACAATGAGCAGTTCTTC
CASSLARTSGSYNEQFF
>TRBJ2-5|.|few|TRBV7-2
TGTGCCAGCAGCCCTATGGGCGTAGGGACCCAGTACTTC
CASSPMGVGTQYF
>TRBJ2-5|TRBD1|few|TRBV5-1
TGCGCCAGCAGCAAGGACAGACAGGGAGAAGAGACCCAGTACTTC
CASSKDRQGEETQYF
>TRBJ2-3|TRBD1|.|TRBV6-2/TRBV6-3
TGTGCCAGCAGTAGCAGGGACAGGGGTTCCACAGATACGCAGTATTTT
CASSSRDRGSTDTQYF
>TRBJ2-3|.|many|TRBV7-2
TGTGCCAGCAGCCAAGGGGGGCACAGATCGTGGTATTTT
CASSQGGHRSWYF
>TRBJ2-2|.|many|TRBV5-1
TGCGCCAGCAGCTTGGATCGGGGGAACGGGGAGCTGTTTTTT
CASSLDRGNGELFF
>TRBJ1-6|.|.|TRBV20-1
TGCAGTGCTAGTGATCTCCGGACTCAGAATTCACCCCTCCACTTT
CSASDLRTQNSPLHF
>TRBJ2-3|.|.|TRBV2
TGTGCCCACTTAGGGTCGAGCACAGATACGCAGTATTTT
CAHLGSSTDTQYF
>TRBJ2-1|TRBD2|.|TRBV5-1
TGCGCCAGCAGCTGGAGGCCGGAAGGCGGGAGAGCTACCTACAATGAGCAGTTCTTC
CASSWRPEGGRATYNEQFF
>TRBJ2-1|TRBD2|few|TRBV30
TGTGCCTGGAGTCATAGCGGGGGAGGGTTTGGTGAGCAGTTCTTC
CAWSHSGGGFGEQFF
>TRBJ2-1|TRBD2|many|TRBV5-1
TGCGCCAGCAGCTTGAGCGGGAGGGCCTCGGGGAATGAGCAGTTCTTC
CASSLSGRASGNEQFF
>TRBJ1-3|.|many|TRBV11-2
TGTGCCAGCAGCTTAGAACCCGGAAACACCATATATTTT
CASSLEPGNTIYF
>TRBJ2-3|TRBD2|few|TRBV28
TGTGCCAGCAGACGGACTAGCGGGCGAGGGGATACGCAGTATTTT
CASRRTSGRGDTQYF
>TRBJ1-1|.|few|TRBV28
TGTGCCAGCGGGGTAGTGAGGAACACTGAAGCTTTCTTT
CASGVVRNTEAFF
>TRBJ2-4|TRBD1|.|TRBV28
TGTGCCAGCAGTGTGGGGACACAGGGGGCCAAAAACATTCAGTACTTC
CASSVGTQGAKNIQYF
>TRBJ1-2|TRBD1|many|TRBV14
TGTGCCAGCAGCCATCCACAGGGGAGCGGCTACACCTTC
CASSHPQGSGYTF
>TRBJ2-3|TRBD2|few|TRBV10-3
TGTGCCATCAGTCCTAGCGGGGCCAACACAGATACGCAGTATTTT
CAISPSGANTDTQYF
>TRBJ2-1|TRBD2|many|TRBV19
TGTGCCAGTAGTATTCGCCAGCGGGGTTACAATGAGCAGTTCTTC
CASSIRQRGYNEQFF
>TRBJ2-3|.|.|TRBV4-2
TGTGCCAGCAGCCAAACCAGCCCCACAGATACGCAGTATTTT
CASSQTSPTDTQYF
>TRBJ1-5|.|many|TRBV19
TGTGCCAGTGAGGACAGCGTGGATCAGCCCCAGCATTTT
CASEDSVDQPQHF
>TRBJ1-6|TRBD1|few|TRBV27
TGTGCCAGCAGTCCGGGCAGGGGGAATTCACCCCTCCACTTT
CASSPGRGNSPLHF
>TRBJ2-5|TRBD2|.|TRBV20-1
TGCAGTGCGTTAGCGGGAGCCCGCCAAGAGACCCAGTACTTC
CSALAGARQETQYF
>TRBJ2-2|TRBD2|many|TRBV7-6
TGTGCCAGCAGCTTAGAGGGGGGGACTAGCAGCTACACCGGGGAGCTGTTTTTT
CASSLEGGTSSYTGELFF
>TRBJ2-1|.|.|TRBV28
TGTGCCAGCAGTTCCCCGCGACAGAACAATGAGCAGTTCTTC
CASSSPRQNNEQFF
>TRBJ2-4|TRBD1|.|TRBV7-7
TGTGCCAGCAGCTATTCAGGACAGGGCTCGGCCAAAAACATTCAGTACTTC
CASSYSGQGSAKNIQYF
>TRBJ2-4|.|many|TRBV28
TGTGCCAGCAGTTCTCAACCCTTAGCCAAAAACATTCAGTACTTC
CASSSQPLAKNIQYF
>TRBJ2-1|TRBD2|.|TRBV12-3/TRBV12-4
TGTGCCAGCAGCCCAAGGGGTGGCGGGAGTGGGAATGAGCAGTTCTTC
CASSPRGGGSGNEQFF
>TRBJ1-3|.|.|TRBV29-1
TGCAGCGTTGTTGGGGGTGGAAACACCATATATTTT
CSVVGGGNTIYF
>TRBJ2-1|TRBD2|few|TRBV7-3
TGTGCCAGCAGCTTAATAGATTCGGGACTAGCGGGCGGTGAGCAGTTCTTC
CASSLIDSGLAGGEQFF
>TRBJ2-7|TRBD2|few|TRBV11-2
TGTGCCAGCAGGAGACTAGCGGGCCTTCACGAGCAGTACTTC
CASRRLAGLHEQYF
>TRBJ2-1|.|many|TRBV20-1
TGCAGTGCTAGCCCTTTGAACTCCTACAATGAGCAGTTCTTC
CSASPLNSYNEQFF
>TRBJ2-2|.|.|TRBV12-3/TRBV12-4
TGTGCCAGCAGACCTTCGGGGGAGGTCGGGGAGCTGTTTTTT
CASRPSGEVGELFF
>TRBJ2-7|.|.|TRBV28
TGTGCCAGCACCTCCGTTGGGTACGAGCAGTACTTC
CASTSVGYEQYF
>TRBJ2-5|TRBD2|many|TRBV5-6
TGTGCCAGCAGCTCTCTAGCGGGAGTAGCGAAGACCCAGTACTTC
CASSSLAGVAKTQYF
>TRBJ1-3|.|.|TRBV7-8
TGTGCCAGCAGCTTAGTCCAGGGGCCTACTGGAAACACCATATATTTT
CASSLVQGPTGNTIYF
>TRBJ2-5|.|many|TRBV2
TGTGCCAGCCTACAGGACAGATCCCAAGAGACCCAGTACTTC
CASLQDRSQETQYF
>TRBJ2-1|TRBD2|.|TRBV19
TGTGCCAGTAGTACCACGGGACTAGCGGCCTACAATGAGCAGTTCTTC
CASSTTGLAAYNEQFF
>TRBJ2-3|.|.|TRBV28
TGTGCCAGCACCTGGCAGGGAAGTGCAGATACGCAGTATTTT
CASTWQGSADTQYF
>TRBJ2-1|TRBD2|many|TRBV6-2/TRBV6-3
TGTGCCAGCAGTTACGGTCGGACTAGCGGCAATGAGCAGTTCTTC
CASSYGRTSGNEQFF
>TRBJ2-4|.|.|TRBV20-1
TGCAGTGCTAGCGGTGAACTCACAGCCAAAAACATTCAGTACTTC
CSASGELTAKNIQYF
>TRBJ2-2|.|.|TRBV7-2
TGTGCCAGCAGCTCGGAGCTGTTTTTT
CASSSELFF
>TRBJ2-3|TRBD2|.|TRBV3-1
TGTGCCAGCAGCCATGTAACTAGCGGGACGGGAGATACGCAGTATTTT
CASSHVTSGTGDTQYF
>TRBJ2-5|TRBD1|many|TRBV28
TGTGCCAGCAGCCTCCGGACAGGGGGAACCAAAGAGACCCAGTACTTC
CASSLRTGGTKETQYF
>TRBJ2-7|.|many|TRBV12-3/TRBV12-4
TGTGCCAGCACAGGTGATTCCTACGAGCAGTACTTC
CASTGDSYEQYF